This TCR beta chain was obtained from a study of a mutant IDH1 vaccine in newly diagnosed glioma (dated by TCRdb to about 2021). A note on the overall study: Patients received eight vaccinations in weeks 1, 3, 5, 7, 11, 15, 19 and 23, corresponding to visits V03 through V10. Prior to enrollment, standard therapy consisting of radiotherapy alone, temozolomide alone, or radiochemotherapy with temozolomide had been administered to patients, with the combination being received by most patients. Vaccination was initiated 4-6 weeks after radiotherapy alone, or concurrently with temozolomide cycles in the chemotherapy-containing groups. Longitudinal TCRB deep sequencing was done for some 25 treated patients, wherever samples were available for exploratory analyses. The approximately 32 treated patients were around 62% male and around 38% female, with a mean age of around 40 years. Six visits were used for peripheral blood collection: V03 (baseline), V05, V07, V10, V12 and V13. Study-level results and caveats: The authors stated that sample limitations prevented analyses of patient blood samples from being reproduced. Selection of PBMC samples for TCRB deep sequencing was based on availability. Pseudoprogression appeared unrelated to alterations in the top peripheral T cell clonotypes detected by TCRB sequencing. Vaccine-induced immune responses across multiple MHC alleles were detected in approximately 93% of patients.

Libraries came from the immunoSEQ multiplex PCR assay. Rearranged TCR beta chain sequences were amplified with the hsTCRB Kit following the manufacturer's protocol. An Illumina MiSeq was used to sequence the TCRB libraries. On the study's bioinformatics: The proprietary platform of the kit vendor was used for demultiplexing, trimming and gene mapping. This is the immuneACCESS table as TCRdb keeps it, with only in-frame sequences that have V and J called. A part of the clones is gone; compared with another copy, unresolved V genes explain less than half, and the rest is unexplained. V, J and clone size are those of that table, while D and trimming were read from the DNA. In all, the sample holds under 30,000 clones, and about three quarters of those were seen once. The top ten clonotypes cover just under 9.5% of the sample. The sample's time point, from its label and the paper: week 5, during vaccination. A 20-mer mutant IDH1 peptide at 300 micrograms in Montanide made up each vaccine dose, which was injected subcutaneously together with topical imiquimod. Newly diagnosed WHO grade 3 or 4 IDH1-mutant astrocytomas showing loss of nuclear ATRX were present in the donors. The samples were drawn from NOA16, a multicentre, single-arm, open-label phase I trial in Germany that tested a mutant IDH1 peptide vaccine in humans for the first time. Genomic DNA for TCRB sequencing was extracted from EDTA blood using the DNeasy Blood and Tissue Kit.

Comment on this clone: Its target antigen remains unknown. Base qualities were left out, and no much larger clone turns up one base away.

The CDR1 and CDR2 encoded by the germline V gene are SNHLY and FYNNEI. Taken from cysteine to phenylalanine, the CDR3 has 15 residues. Only the CDR3 DNA stays, 45 bases, in frame from base 1. V is cut by 7 bases and J by 11 bases, and the space between the germline ends is 24 bases. Here the sequenced sample was PBMCs, taken from a glioma patient whose treatment included an IDH1 peptide vaccine. The chain is assembled from TRBV2 and TRBJ2-1; a tentative D call is TRBD2 (6 bases match). This sequence originates from a man aged 35 to 55 with glioma. The DNA sequence follows: TGTGCCAGCACCCCGATAGCTAGCGAGATCGCAAAGCAGTTCTTC. Translation gives CASTPIASEIAKQFF.